The T cell receptor beta chain under discussion was sequenced for a study of cytotoxic CD8 clonotypes in ibrutinib-treated CLL. CDR1 is SGHTA, CDR2 FQGTGA, per germline. The CDR3 covers 14 residues. Notes on this clone: The germline gene is not matched at one end of the junction; a read error may be the cause.

The intended depth for sequencing was 1 in 200,000 to 1 in 1 million T cells. Here immunoSEQ multiplex PCR was the method, and the copy in TCRdb shows in-frame clones only, minus some. The sample carries fewer than 400,000 clones, under 70% recorded once. The receptor was isolated from a human donor with chronic lymphocytic leukemia. V is TRBV7-3 and J is TRBJ2-3, with unresolved D. The sample was PBMCs, taken after 36 months of ibrutinib treatment. In DNA, the CDR3 is TGTGCCAGCAGCCTAACCGGCGGCACAGATACGCAGTATTTT. It translates to CASSLTGGTDTQYF.